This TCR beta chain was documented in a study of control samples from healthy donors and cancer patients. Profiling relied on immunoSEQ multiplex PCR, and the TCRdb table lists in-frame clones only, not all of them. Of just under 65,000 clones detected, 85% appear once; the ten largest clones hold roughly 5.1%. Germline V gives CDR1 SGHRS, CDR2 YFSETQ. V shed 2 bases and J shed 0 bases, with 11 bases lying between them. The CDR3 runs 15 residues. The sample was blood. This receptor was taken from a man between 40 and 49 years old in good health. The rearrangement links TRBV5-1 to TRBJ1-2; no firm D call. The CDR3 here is CASSLGLNPNYGYTF. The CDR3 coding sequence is TGCGCCAGCAGCTTAGGACTGAATCCTAACTATGGCTACACCTTC.